This TCR beta chain was observed in a study of cytomegalovirus exposure and HLA in healthy donors. Findings and limits, study-wide: Excluded: some indistinguishable V segments such as TRBV6-2 and TRBV6-3. No immune exposure information besides CMV serostatus was available. Per a prior analysis, the majority of TCR beta V segments were productive roughly 90% or roughly 30% of the time.

The V gene's germline CDR1 is SGHTA and CDR2 FQGNSA. Trimming cost V 7 bases and J 0 bases; bases outside gene matches: 5. There are 15 residues in the CDR3. The primer mix had 60 Vbeta and 13 Jbeta primers. Assay: immunoSEQ multiplex PCR; the TCRdb copy retains only in-frame clones and omits some. The sample contains around 90,000 clones, roughly 79% of which appear only once. Details on this clone: What it recognizes is unknown.

The receptor comes from a man in his thirties or forties in good health and CMV-seronegative. The specimen sequenced was PBMCs. The gene calls are TRBV7-2 and TRBJ2-1; 8 nucleotides line up with TRBD2. In nucleotides, the CDR3 is TGTGCCAGCACGGGGGGGGCGATCTCCTACAATGAGCAGTTCTTC. Amino acid sequence: CASTGGAISYNEQFF.